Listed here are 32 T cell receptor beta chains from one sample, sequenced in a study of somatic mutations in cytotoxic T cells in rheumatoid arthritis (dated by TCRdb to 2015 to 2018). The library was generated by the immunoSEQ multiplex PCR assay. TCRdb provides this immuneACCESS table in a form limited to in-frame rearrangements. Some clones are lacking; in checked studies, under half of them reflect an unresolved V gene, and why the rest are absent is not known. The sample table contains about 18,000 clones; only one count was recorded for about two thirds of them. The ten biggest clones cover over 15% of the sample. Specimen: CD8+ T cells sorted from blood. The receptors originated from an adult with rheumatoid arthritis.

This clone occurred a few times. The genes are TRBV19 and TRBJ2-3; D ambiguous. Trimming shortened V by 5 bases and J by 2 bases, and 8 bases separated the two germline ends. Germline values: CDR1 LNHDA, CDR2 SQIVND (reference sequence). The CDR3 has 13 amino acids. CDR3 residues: CASSYYFTDTQYF. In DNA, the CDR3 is TGTGCCAGTAGTTACTACTTCACAGATACGCAGTATTTT.

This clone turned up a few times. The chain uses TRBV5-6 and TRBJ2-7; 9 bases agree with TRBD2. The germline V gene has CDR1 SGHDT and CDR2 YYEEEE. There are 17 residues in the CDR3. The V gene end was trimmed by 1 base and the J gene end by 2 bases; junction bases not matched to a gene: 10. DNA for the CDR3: TGTGCCAGCAGCTTGCGAAGGCGGGGGGGCCGGGCCTACGAGCAGTACTTC. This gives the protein CASSLRRRGGRAYEQYF.

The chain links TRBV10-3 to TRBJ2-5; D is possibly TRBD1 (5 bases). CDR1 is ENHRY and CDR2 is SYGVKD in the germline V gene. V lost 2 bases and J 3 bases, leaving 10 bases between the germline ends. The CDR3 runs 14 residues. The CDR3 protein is CAISEDGREETQYF. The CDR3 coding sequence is TGTGCCATCAGTGAGGACGGCAGGGAAGAGACCCAGTACTTC.

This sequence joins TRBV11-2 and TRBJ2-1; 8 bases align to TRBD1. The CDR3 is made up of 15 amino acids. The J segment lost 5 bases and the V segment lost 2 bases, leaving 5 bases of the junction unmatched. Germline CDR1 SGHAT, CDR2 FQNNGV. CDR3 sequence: CASSLWQGADNEQFF. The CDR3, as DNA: TGTGCCAGCAGCTTATGGCAGGGGGCGGACAATGAGCAGTTCTTC.

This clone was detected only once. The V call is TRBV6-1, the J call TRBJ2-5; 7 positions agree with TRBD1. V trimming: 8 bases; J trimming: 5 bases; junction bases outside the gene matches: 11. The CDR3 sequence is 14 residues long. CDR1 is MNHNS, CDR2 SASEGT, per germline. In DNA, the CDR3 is TGTGCCAGCGGGGACAGTTCTTCCTGGGAGACCCAGTACTTC. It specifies CASGDSSSWETQYF.

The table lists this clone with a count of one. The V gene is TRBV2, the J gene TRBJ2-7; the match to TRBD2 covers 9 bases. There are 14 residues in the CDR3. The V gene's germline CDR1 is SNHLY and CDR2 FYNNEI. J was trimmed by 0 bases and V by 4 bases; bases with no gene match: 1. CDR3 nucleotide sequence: TGTGCCAGCAGTGGCGGGGGGGACTCCTACGAGCAGTACTTC. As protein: CASSGGGDSYEQYF. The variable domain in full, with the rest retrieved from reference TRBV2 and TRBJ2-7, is EPEVTQTPSHQVTQMGQEVILRCVPISNHLYFYWYRQILGQKVEFLVSFYNNEISEKSEIFDDQFSVERPDGSNFTLKIRSTKLEDSAMYFCASSGGGDSYEQYFGPGTRLTVT.

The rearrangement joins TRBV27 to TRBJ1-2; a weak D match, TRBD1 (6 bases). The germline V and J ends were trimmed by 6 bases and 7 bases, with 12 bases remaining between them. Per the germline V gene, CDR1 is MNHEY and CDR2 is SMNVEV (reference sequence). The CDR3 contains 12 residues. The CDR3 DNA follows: TGTGCCAGCAGAACACAGGGATCTGGCTACACCTTC. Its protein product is CASRTQGSGYTF.

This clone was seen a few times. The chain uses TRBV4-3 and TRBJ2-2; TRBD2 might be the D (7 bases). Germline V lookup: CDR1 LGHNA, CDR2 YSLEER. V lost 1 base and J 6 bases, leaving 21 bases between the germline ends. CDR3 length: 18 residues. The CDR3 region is CASSQARRNDGGPGELFF. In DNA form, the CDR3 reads TGCGCCAGCAGCCAAGCTCGGCGGAACGACGGGGGGCCCGGGGAGCTGTTTTTT.

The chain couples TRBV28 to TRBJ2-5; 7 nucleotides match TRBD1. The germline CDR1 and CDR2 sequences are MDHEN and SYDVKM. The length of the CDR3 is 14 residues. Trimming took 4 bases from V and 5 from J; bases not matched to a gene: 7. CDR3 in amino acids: CASSSTGIGETQYF. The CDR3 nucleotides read TGTGCCAGCAGTTCGACAGGGATCGGGGAGACCCAGTACTTC.

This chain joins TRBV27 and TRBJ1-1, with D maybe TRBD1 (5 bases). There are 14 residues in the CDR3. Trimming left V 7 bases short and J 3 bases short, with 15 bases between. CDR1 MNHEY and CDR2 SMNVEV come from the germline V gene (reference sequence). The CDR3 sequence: CASTPQGMDTEAFF. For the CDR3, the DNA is TGTGCCAGCACCCCCCAGGGAATGGACACTGAAGCTTTCTTT.

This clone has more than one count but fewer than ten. This chain's CDR3 is CSGRTGTLETQYF. The CDR3 DNA reads TGCAGCGGGAGGACAGGGACCCTCGAGACCCAGTACTTC. The chain couples TRBV29-1 to TRBJ2-5; 8 bases are shared with TRBD1. V shed 7 bases, J shed 5 bases, and the junction held 9 bases outside the gene matches. Germline lookup yields CDR1 SQVTM and CDR2 ANQGSEA. CDR3 size: 13 residues.

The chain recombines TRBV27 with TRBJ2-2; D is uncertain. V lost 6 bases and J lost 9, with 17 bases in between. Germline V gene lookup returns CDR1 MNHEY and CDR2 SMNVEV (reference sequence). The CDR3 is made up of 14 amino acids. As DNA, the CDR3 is TGTGCCAGCAGCAACCCCCGGCTGGGCCGGGAGCTGTTTTTT. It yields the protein CASSNPRLGRELFF.

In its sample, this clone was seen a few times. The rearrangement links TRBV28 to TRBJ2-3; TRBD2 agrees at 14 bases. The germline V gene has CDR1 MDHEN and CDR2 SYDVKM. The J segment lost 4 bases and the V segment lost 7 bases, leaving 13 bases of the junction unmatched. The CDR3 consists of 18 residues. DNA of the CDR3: TGTGCCAGCACCCTGGGACTAGCGGGGGTGGGTGCGGCAGATACGCAGTATTTT. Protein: CASTLGLAGVGAADTQYF.

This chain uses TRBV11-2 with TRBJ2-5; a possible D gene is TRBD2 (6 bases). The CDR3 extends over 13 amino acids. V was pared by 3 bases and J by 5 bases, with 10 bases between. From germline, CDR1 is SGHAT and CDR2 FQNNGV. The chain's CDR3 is CASSLIGGETQYF. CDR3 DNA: TGTGCCAGCAGCTTGATCGGAGGGGAGACCCAGTACTTC.

The CDR3 nucleotides are TGTGCCAGCAGCGCCAATGAGCAGTTCTTC. Residues: CASSANEQFF. The V call is TRBV7-9, the J call TRBJ2-1; D not resolved. The CDR3 consists of 10 residues. The V end lost 5 bases, the J end lost 6 bases, and 2 bases lay between the germline ends. Germline V gene lookup returns CDR1 SEHNR and CDR2 FQNEAQ (reference sequence).

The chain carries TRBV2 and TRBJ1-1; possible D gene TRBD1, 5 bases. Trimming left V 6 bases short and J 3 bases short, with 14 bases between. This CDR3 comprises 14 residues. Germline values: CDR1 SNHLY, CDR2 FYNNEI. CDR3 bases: TGTGCCAGCAGGGCGGGGGGGACTTACACTGAAGCTTTCTTT. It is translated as CASRAGGTYTEAFF.

The CDR3 DNA reads as TGTGCCAGCAGCCCCGGGACATTCTCCTACGAGCAGTACTTC. Translation: CASSPGTFSYEQYF. The gene calls are TRBV9 and TRBJ2-7, with D maybe TRBD1 (6 bases). Germline V gene lookup returns CDR1 SGDLS and CDR2 YYNGEE. The CDR3 totals 14 residues. The V end was cut by 4 bases, the J end by 0 bases, with 11 bases between.

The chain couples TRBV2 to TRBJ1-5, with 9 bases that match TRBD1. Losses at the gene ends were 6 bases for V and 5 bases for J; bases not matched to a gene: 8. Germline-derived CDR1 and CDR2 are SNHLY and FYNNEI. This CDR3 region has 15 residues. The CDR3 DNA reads TGTGCCAGCAGGATTACAGGGGGCGGTTATCAGCCCCAGCATTTT. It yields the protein CASRITGGGYQPQHF.

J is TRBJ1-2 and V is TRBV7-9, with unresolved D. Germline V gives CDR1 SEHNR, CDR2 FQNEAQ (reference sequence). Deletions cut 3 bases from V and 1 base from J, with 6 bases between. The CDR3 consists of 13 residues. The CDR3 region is CASSFNSNYGYTF. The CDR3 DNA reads TGTGCCAGCAGCTTTAACAGTAACTATGGCTACACCTTC.

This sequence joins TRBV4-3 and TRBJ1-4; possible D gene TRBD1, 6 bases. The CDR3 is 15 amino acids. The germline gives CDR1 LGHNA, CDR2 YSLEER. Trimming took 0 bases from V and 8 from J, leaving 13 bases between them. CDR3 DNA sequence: TGCGCCAGCAGCCAAGATCCCACAGGGAACGAAAAACTGTTTTTT. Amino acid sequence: CASSQDPTGNEKLFF.

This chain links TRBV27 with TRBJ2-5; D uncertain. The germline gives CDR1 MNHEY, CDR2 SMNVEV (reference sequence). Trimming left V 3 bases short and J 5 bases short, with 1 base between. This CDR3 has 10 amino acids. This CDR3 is CASSLETQYF. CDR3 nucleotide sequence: TGTGCCAGCAGTTTGGAGACCCAGTACTTC.

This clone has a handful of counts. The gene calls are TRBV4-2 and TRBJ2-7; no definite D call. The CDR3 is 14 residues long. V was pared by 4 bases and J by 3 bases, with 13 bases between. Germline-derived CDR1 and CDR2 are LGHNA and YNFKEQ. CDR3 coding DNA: TGTGCCAGCAGCCCAACCCTTCCTGGCTACGAGCAGTACTTC. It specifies CASSPTLPGYEQYF.

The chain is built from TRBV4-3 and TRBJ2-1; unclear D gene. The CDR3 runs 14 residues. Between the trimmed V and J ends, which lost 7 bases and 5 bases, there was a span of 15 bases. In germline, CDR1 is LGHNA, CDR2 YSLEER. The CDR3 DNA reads TGCGCCAGCACCCTGCGAAGTGGCCACAATGAGCAGTTCTTC. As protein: CASTLRSGHNEQFF.

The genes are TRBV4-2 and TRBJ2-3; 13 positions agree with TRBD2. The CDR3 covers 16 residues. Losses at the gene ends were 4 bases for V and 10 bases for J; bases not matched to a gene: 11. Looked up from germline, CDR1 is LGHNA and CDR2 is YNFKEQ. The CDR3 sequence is CASSPGLAGDLGAQYF. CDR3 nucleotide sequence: TGTGCCAGCAGCCCAGGACTAGCGGGGGACCTGGGGGCGCAGTATTTT.

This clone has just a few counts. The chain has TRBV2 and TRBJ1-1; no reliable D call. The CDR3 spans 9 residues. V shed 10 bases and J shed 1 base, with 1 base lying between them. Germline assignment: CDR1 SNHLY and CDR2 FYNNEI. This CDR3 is CATNTEAFF. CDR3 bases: TGTGCCACGAACACTGAAGCTTTCTTT.

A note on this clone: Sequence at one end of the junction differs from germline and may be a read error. The CDR3 DNA reads TGTGCCACCCGCAGGGACAATAACTATGGCTACACCTTC. Translation: CATRRDNNYGYTF. V and J are TRBV15 and TRBJ1-2; possibly TRBD1 for D (6 bases). The V gene's germline CDR1 is LNHNV and CDR2 YYDKDF (reference sequence). The CDR3 is 13 residues long.

CDR3 nucleotide sequence: TGTGCCAGCAGCTTAGTCACTAGCGGTGAGGATGAGCAGTTCTTC. Translation gives CASSLVTSGEDEQFF. This sequence joins TRBV7-9 and TRBJ2-1, with 8 positions matching TRBD2. CDR3 size: 15 residues. With V trimmed by 1 base and J by 8 bases, 7 bases remained unmatched. From germline, CDR1 is SEHNR and CDR2 FQNEAQ (reference sequence).

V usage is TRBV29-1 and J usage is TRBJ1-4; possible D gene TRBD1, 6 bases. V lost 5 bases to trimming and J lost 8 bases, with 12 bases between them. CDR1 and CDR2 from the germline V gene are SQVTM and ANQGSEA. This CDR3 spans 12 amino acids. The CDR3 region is CSVLQGSEKLFF. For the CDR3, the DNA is TGCAGCGTTCTACAGGGATCGGAAAAACTGTTTTTT.

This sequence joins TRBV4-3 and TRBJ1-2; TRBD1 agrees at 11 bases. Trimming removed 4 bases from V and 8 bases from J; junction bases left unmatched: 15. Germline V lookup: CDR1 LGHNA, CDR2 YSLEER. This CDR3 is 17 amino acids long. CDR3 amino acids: CASSRSRSDRGLGGYTF. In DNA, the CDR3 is TGCGCCAGCAGCCGTTCAAGATCGGACAGGGGGCTAGGGGGCTACACCTTC.

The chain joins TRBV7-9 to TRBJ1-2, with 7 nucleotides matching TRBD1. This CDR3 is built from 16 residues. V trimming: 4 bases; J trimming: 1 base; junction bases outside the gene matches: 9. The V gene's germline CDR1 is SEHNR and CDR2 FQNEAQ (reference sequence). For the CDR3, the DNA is TGTGCCAGCAGCTCCGGACAGGAAAGTTTTAACTATGGCTACACCTTC. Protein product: CASSSGQESFNYGYTF.

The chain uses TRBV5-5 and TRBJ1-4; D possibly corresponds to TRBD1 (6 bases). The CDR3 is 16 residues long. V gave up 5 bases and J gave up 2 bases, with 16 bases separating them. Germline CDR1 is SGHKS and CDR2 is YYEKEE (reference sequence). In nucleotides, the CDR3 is TGTGCCAGCAGTCCTGTAACAGGGCGGACTAATGAAAAACTGTTTTTT. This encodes CASSPVTGRTNEKLFF.

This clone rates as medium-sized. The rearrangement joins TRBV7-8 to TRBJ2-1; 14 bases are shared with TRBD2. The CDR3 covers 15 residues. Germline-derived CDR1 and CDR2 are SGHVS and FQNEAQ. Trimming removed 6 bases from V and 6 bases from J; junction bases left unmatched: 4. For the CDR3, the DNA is TGTGCCAGCAGTTCCGGACTAGCGGGGGGCAATGAGCAGTTCTTC. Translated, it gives CASSSGLAGGNEQFF.